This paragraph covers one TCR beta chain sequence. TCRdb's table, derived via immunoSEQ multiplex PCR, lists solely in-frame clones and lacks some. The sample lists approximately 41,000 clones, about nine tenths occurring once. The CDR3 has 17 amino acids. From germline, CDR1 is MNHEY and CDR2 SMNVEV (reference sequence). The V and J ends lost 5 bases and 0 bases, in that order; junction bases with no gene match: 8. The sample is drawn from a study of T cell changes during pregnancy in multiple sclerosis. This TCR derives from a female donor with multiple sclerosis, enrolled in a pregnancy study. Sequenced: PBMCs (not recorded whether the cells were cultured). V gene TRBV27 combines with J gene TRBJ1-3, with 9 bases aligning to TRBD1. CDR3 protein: CASSPYGTGNSGNTIYF. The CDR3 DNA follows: TGTGCCAGCAGTCCTTATGGGACAGGGAACTCTGGAAACACCATATATTTT.